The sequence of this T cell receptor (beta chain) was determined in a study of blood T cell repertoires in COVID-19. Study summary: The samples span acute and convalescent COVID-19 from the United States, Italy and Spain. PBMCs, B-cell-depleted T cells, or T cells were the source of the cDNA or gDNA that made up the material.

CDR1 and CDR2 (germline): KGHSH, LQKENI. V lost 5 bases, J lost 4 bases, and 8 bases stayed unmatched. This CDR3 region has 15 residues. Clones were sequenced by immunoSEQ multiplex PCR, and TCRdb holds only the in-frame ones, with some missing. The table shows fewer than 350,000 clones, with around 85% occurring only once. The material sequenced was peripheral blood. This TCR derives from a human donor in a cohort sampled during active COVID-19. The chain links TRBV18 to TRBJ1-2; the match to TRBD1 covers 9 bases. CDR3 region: CASSDRDRARYGYTF. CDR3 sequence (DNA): TGTGCCAGCTCAGACCGGGACAGGGCTCGCTATGGCTACACCTTC.